This T cell receptor (beta chain) was sequenced in a study of T cell changes during pregnancy in multiple sclerosis. Assay: immunoSEQ multiplex PCR; the TCRdb copy retains only in-frame clones and omits some. The data show tens of thousands of clones, 88% seen once. V dropped 4 bases and J dropped 1; count of bases not matched to a gene: 7. CDR1 and CDR2 (germline): SGHRS, YFSETQ. The CDR3 length is 15 residues. V usage is TRBV5-1 and J usage is TRBJ1-2, with TRBD1 matching 7 bases. The source material was peripheral blood, sampled in the first trimester of pregnancy. The sequence came from a female donor with multiple sclerosis, enrolled in a pregnancy study. In nucleotides, the CDR3 is TGCGCCAGCAGCCCGGGACAGCCCGGTAACTATGGCTACACCTTC. Protein sequence: CASSPGQPGNYGYTF.